A selection of T cell receptor beta chains follows, all from one sample in a study of blood T cell repertoires in COVID-19. Assay used: immunoSEQ multiplex PCR; TCRdb lists only in-frame clones, some missing. The sample shows approximately 89,000 clones, approximately 81% of them seen only once. The material sequenced was peripheral blood. These receptor sequences come from a woman in her 70s with acute or convalescent COVID-19. Each CDR3 is given with its conserved first and last residue. Each record gives: clone size, D gene, J gene, V gene, CDR3 DNA, CDR3 protein. The D gene is left open where the match is weak. Clone size is given for some rows only: seen once, a few or many times, or a class if the clone is expanded.

size: NA
D: NA
J: TRBJ2-5
V: TRBV15
DNA: TGTGCCACCAGCAGAGATCGGGGTCAAGAGACCCAGTACTTC
CDR3: CATSRDRGQETQYF

size: NA
D: TRBD2
J: TRBJ2-2
V: TRBV11-3
DNA: TGTGCCAGCAGCTTAGACGGCGCGGGGGGGCATACCGGGGAGCTGTTTTTT
CDR3: CASSLDGAGGHTGELFF

size: NA
D: NA
J: TRBJ2-3
V: TRBV18
DNA: TGTGCCAGCTCACCAAGCGGGTCCCCAGATACGCAGTATTTT
CDR3: CASSPSGSPDTQYF

size: NA
D: NA
J: TRBJ1-6
V: TRBV7-2
DNA: TGTGCCAGCAGCTTAGTGGGGCCCCCTAATTCACCCCTCCACTTT
CDR3: CASSLVGPPNSPLHF

size: NA
D: NA
J: TRBJ1-3
V: TRBV18
DNA: TGTGCCAGCTCACCTCCCCAGGCTGGAAACACCATATATTTT
CDR3: CASSPPQAGNTIYF

size: NA
D: NA
J: TRBJ2-3
V: TRBV11-2
DNA: TGTGCCAGCAGCTTCCAGGGCCAAAGGGGCACAGATACGCAGTATTTT
CDR3: CASSFQGQRGTDTQYF

size: NA
D: TRBD1
J: TRBJ1-1
V: TRBV5-1
DNA: TGCGCCAGCAGCTTGGGACAGGGGCGGAACACTGAAGCTTTCTTT
CDR3: CASSLGQGRNTEAFF

size: NA
D: NA
J: TRBJ2-3
V: TRBV4-1
DNA: TGCGCCAGCAGCCAATATGATACGCAGTATTTT
CDR3: CASSQYDTQYF

size: NA
D: TRBD2
J: TRBJ2-5
V: TRBV5-1
DNA: TGCGCCAGCAGCTTGGCTGGGGGGGGACCGCAAGAGACCCAGTACTTC
CDR3: CASSLAGGGPQETQYF

size: NA
D: NA
J: TRBJ1-2
V: TRBV7-9
DNA: TGTGCCAGCAGCGATACAGTGAACTATGGCTACACCTTC
CDR3: CASSDTVNYGYTF

size: NA
D: TRBD2
J: TRBJ2-3
V: TRBV9
DNA: TGTGCCAGCAGTAGGATCGGGACTAGCGGGGGTGTACACACAGATACGCAGTATTTT
CDR3: CASSRIGTSGGVHTDTQYF

size: NA
D: NA
J: TRBJ1-2
V: TRBV27
DNA: TGTGCCAGCAGCCCGACGGTTAGAGCGGGGGGCTACACCTTC
CDR3: CASSPTVRAGGYTF

size: NA
D: TRBD1
J: TRBJ1-6
V: TRBV6-2/TRBV6-3
DNA: TGTGCCAGCAGTTACTCGAGGGGACAGAGTACGAGCTCCTATAATTCACCCCTCCACTTT
CDR3: CASSYSRGQSTSSYNSPLHF

size: NA
D: NA
J: TRBJ1-2
V: TRBV11-3
DNA: TGTGCCAGCAGCGACGTAATAGATGACTGGGACTATGGCTACACCTTC
CDR3: CASSDVIDDWDYGYTF

size: NA
D: NA
J: TRBJ1-1
V: TRBV7-2
DNA: TGTGCCAGCAGCCCCCGGGGGGGTCGGTTCACTGAAGCTTTCTTT
CDR3: CASSPRGGRFTEAFF

size: NA
D: NA
J: TRBJ1-5
V: TRBV20-1
DNA: TGCAGTGCTAGTCAAGCAGGTCAAAGCAATCAGCCCCAGCATTTT
CDR3: CSASQAGQSNQPQHF

size: NA
D: NA
J: TRBJ2-5
V: TRBV12-5
DNA: TGTGCTAGTGGTTCTCAGACCCAGTACTTC
CDR3: CASGSQTQYF

size: few
D: NA
J: TRBJ2-1
V: TRBV11-2
DNA: TGTGCCAGCAGCTTAGTGGGGCGGGAAGGTAATGAGCAGTTCTTC
CDR3: CASSLVGREGNEQFF

size: NA
D: TRBD1
J: TRBJ1-4
V: TRBV5-1
DNA: TGCGCCAGCAGGAGGGACCCGGGACAGCCTAATGAAAAACTGTTTTTT
CDR3: CASRRDPGQPNEKLFF